This is a list of T cell receptor beta chains from one sample in a study of early stage breast cancer tumors. The table came from immunoSEQ multiplex PCR; TCRdb's copy has only in-frame clones and leaves some out. The repertoire holds under 14,000 clones, with 75% to 85% as singletons. Sequences were obtained from breast tumor tissue. Receptors originate from a person aged 70 to 80 with breast cancer. Each CDR3 is given with its conserved first and last residue. A D gene is named only where the DNA matches it firmly. Clone size is not always given. Where it is, it says once, few, many or a class for expanded clones.

>TRBJ1-3|TRBV10-3|-|-
TGTGCCGCCGAGGGTAAAGAAGGGCACCACTCTGGAAACACCATATATTTT
CAAEGKEGHHSGNTIYF
>TRBJ2-3|TRBV27|-|-
TGTGCCAGCAGTCTTACCGGGTATAACACAGATACGCAGTATTTT
CASSLTGYNTDTQYF
>TRBJ1-1|TRBV2|once|-
TGTGCCAGCTCAATGAACACTGAAGCTTTCTTT
CASSMNTEAFF
>TRBJ1-3|TRBV10-3|-|TRBD1
TGTGCCATCTCTCTAGGACAGGGAGGAAACACCATATATTTT
CAISLGQGGNTIYF
>TRBJ1-2|TRBV7-9|-|TRBD1
TGTGCCAGCAGCTTATGGGCAGGGGGCGAGTATGGCTACACCTTC
CASSLWAGGEYGYTF
>TRBJ2-2|TRBV7-2|-|-
TGTGCCAGCAGCTTAGCGGCCAGGTCGACCGGGGAGCTGTTTTTT
CASSLAARSTGELFF
>TRBJ1-1|TRBV4-1|few|-
TGCGCCAGCAGCCAAGATCGGTTCCTTGAAGCTTTCTTT
CASSQDRFLEAFF
>TRBJ2-3|TRBV9|-|-
TGTGCCAGCAGCGAGGACGTCGGGAGAACGCAGTATTTT
CASSEDVGRTQYF
>TRBJ2-1|TRBV29-1|medium-sized|-
TGCAGCGTTGAAGATCCCGACAGAAGCTCCTACAATGAGCAGTTCTTC
CSVEDPDRSSYNEQFF
>TRBJ2-5|TRBV14|-|-
TGTGCCAGCAGCCAAGTACGGGGTTCGGAGACCCAGTACTTC
CASSQVRGSETQYF
>TRBJ1-5|TRBV6-6|-|-
TGTGCCAGCGGTCAGAAAAGGGGCCTACAGCATTTT
CASGQKRGLQHF